The 12 T cell receptor beta chains below were found in one sample sequenced in a study of T cells in Graves' hyperthyroidism and ophthalmopathy. Amplification of TCR beta CDR3 regions used RNA as the template. The TCR CDR3 first-round RT-PCR relied on the HTBI primer set. TCRdb ran MiXCR on the multiplex PCR reads and lists one entry per CDR3 protein. The sample lists 250,000 or so distinct CDR3 sequences; less than 20% were seen once. Sequencing was done on a sample of blood. These receptor sequences come from a woman aged 18 to 35 with Graves' ophthalmopathy.

V is TRBV18 and J is TRBJ2-7; D may be TRBD1 (6 bases). With the DNA end fitting TRBJ2-1 better, the J assignment may be wrong. The germline V gene has CDR1 KGHSH and CDR2 LQKENI. The CDR3 has 13 amino acids. Here the CDR3 reads CASSPGAIYEQFF. The CDR3 DNA follows: TGTGCCAGCTCGCCAGGGGCGATCTACGAGCAGTTCTTC.

This clonotype was counted many times. This sequence joins TRBV12-3 or TRBV12-4 and TRBJ2-6, with a possible D match to TRBD2 (5 bases). The length of the CDR3 is 18 residues. V lost 10 bases, J lost 0 bases, and 22 bases lay in between. In DNA, the CDR3 is TGTGCCACCGGGGTTTCCGGGGTGGTCCTCTCTGGGGCCAACGTCCTGACTTTC. This codes for CATGVSGVVLSGANVLTF.

This clonotype was recorded at least ten times. The rearrangement joins TRBV28 to TRBJ2-1; 10 bases line up with TRBD2. The V gene end was trimmed by 4 bases and the J gene end by 4 bases; junction bases not matched to a gene: 7. This CDR3 has 16 amino acids. Per germline, CDR1 MDHEN and CDR2 SYDVKM. DNA of the CDR3: TGTGCCAGCAGTTCACAGACTAGCGGGTTTTACAATGAGCAGTTCTTC. As protein: CASSSQTSGFYNEQFF.

The genes are TRBV10-3 and TRBJ2-7; 10 bases line up with TRBD1. V was pared by 6 bases and J by 5 bases, with 1 base of the junction left unmatched. The CDR3 is 12 amino acids. Germline-derived CDR1 and CDR2 are ENHRY and SYGVKD. The CDR3 is CAIRGTGDEQYF. As DNA, the CDR3 is TGTGCCATCAGGGGGACAGGGGACGAGCAGTACTTC.

The chain uses TRBV19 and TRBJ1-5, with D possibly TRBD1 on 5 matching bases. The CDR3 is 14 amino acids. CDR1 and CDR2 (germline): LNHDA, SQIVND (reference sequence). Trimming removed 5 bases from V and 4 bases from J, with 12 bases in between. CDR3 in DNA: TGTGCCAGTAGTGGGGGTGGGCTGAATCAGCCCCAGCATTTT. Translated: CASSGGGLNQPQHF.

The rearrangement uses TRBV28 and TRBJ1-5, with 7 bases fitting TRBD1. The J segment lost 3 bases and the V segment lost 6 bases, leaving 11 bases of the junction unmatched. The germline gives CDR1 MDHEN, CDR2 SYDVKM. This CDR3 contains 16 residues. In nucleotides, the CDR3 is TGTGCCAGCAGACCGAGACAGGGCCAGGCCAATCAGCCCCAGCATTTT. Its translation: CASRPRQGQANQPQHF.

The chain uses TRBV19 and TRBJ1-2; D unclear. In germline, CDR1 is LNHDA, CDR2 SQIVND (reference sequence). Trimming took 3 bases from V and 8 from J, leaving 16 bases between them. The CDR3 covers 14 residues. The CDR3 nucleotides are TGTGCCAGTAGTATTATCGGTCAGTCCCTCGGCTACACCTTC. It codes for CASSIIGQSLGYTF.

Turning to this clonotype: Being one base from a much bigger clone, this may be a read error. In this CDR3 the conserved last residue, phenylalanine or tryptophan, is missing, so a read error is likely. The V and J genes are TRBV6-2 or TRBV6-3 and TRBJ2-1; TRBD2 aligns across 13 bases. Germline CDR1 and CDR2: MNHEY and SVGEGT. The ends lost 0 bases at V and 5 bases at J; junction bases unmatched: 13. There are 20 residues in the CDR3. CDR3 sequence reads: CASSYSSRQGLAGNHNEQFY. The CDR3 nucleotides read TGTGCCAGCAGTTACTCGAGTCGGCAGGGACTAGCGGGGAACCACAATGAGCAGTTCTAC.

In this sample, this clonotype turned up many times. V usage is TRBV20-1 and J usage is TRBJ1-1; maybe TRBD1 (5 bases). The V end lost 3 bases, the J end lost 0 bases, and 20 bases lay between the germline ends. The CDR3 has 17 amino acids. CDR1 and CDR2 from the germline V gene are DFQATT and SNEGSKA (reference sequence). The CDR3 region has the DNA TGCAGTGCTAGTAGTGGGGGGACGGTCATAATGAACACTGAAGCTTTCTTT. Its protein is CSASSGGTVIMNTEAFF.

This clonotype was detected many times. The chain is built from TRBV9 and TRBJ1-5, with a tentative D call TRBD1 (6 bases). The CDR3 is 14 amino acids. V was trimmed by 4 bases and J by 4 bases, leaving 12 bases between them. CDR1 and CDR2 (germline): SGDLS, YYNGEE. CDR3 residues: CASSPQGGNQPQHF. The CDR3 nucleotides read TGTGCCAGCAGCCCACAGGGTGGTAATCAGCCCCAGCATTTT.

This sequence joins TRBV7-3 and TRBJ2-1; D is undetermined. The CDR3 sequence is 16 residues long. Per the germline V gene, CDR1 is SGHTA and CDR2 is FQGTGA. V lost 1 base, J lost 4 bases, and 14 bases lay in between. CDR3 nucleotide sequence: TGTGCCAGCAGCTTAAAAAGTAAGGCGGAGTACAATGAGCAGTTCTTC. Translating it yields CASSLKSKAEYNEQFF. The whole variable domain, remainder taken from reference TRBV7-3 and TRBJ2-1, is GAGVSQTPSNKVTEKGKYVELRCDPISGHTALYWYRQSLGQGPEFLIYFQGTGAADDSGLPNDRFFAVRPEGSVSTLKIQRTERGDSAVYLCASSLKSKAEYNEQFFGPGTRLTVL.

There are many counts of this clonotype. V gene TRBV6-1 combines with J gene TRBJ1-2; 9 bases line up with TRBD1. The CDR3 contains 15 residues. The junction had 10 bases not matched to a gene; V was cut back by 5 bases and J by 6 bases. Germline lookup yields CDR1 MNHNS and CDR2 SASEGT. The CDR3, as DNA: TGTGCCAGCAGTCTTTCTTGGACAGGGGTGGATGGCTACACCTTC. Protein: CASSLSWTGVDGYTF.